This is a list of T cell receptor beta chains from one sample in a study of blood T cell repertoires in COVID-19. The repertoire was sequenced with immunoSEQ multiplex PCR; TCRdb's copy has only in-frame clones and lacks some. The sample yields some 670,000 clones, 85% to 90% seen once. Sequencing input: peripheral blood. These receptor sequences come from a woman between 18 and 30 years old with acute or convalescent COVID-19. Both conserved end residues are part of each CDR3. A D gene is named only where the DNA matches it firmly. Not every row has a clone size; where given, it reads once, few, many or a size class.

v_call	d_call	clone_size	j_call	cdr3_aa	cdr3_nt
TRBV7-9	TRBD1	.	TRBJ1-2	CASSLRPDRVNGYTF	TGTGCCAGCAGCTTACGCCCCGACAGGGTGAATGGCTACACCTTC
TRBV5-1	.	once	TRBJ1-4	CASSLEGHTNEKLFF	TGCGCCAGCAGCTTGGAAGGACATACTAATGAAAAACTGTTTTTT
TRBV6-4	TRBD2	once	TRBJ2-1	CASSEGTSGGGGEQFF	TGTGCCAGCAGTGAAGGGACTAGCGGGGGGGGCGGTGAGCAGTTCTTC
TRBV4-3	TRBD1	.	TRBJ2-3	CASSRWDRERTDTQYF	TGCGCCAGCAGTCGCTGGGACAGGGAGAGGACAGATACGCAGTATTTT
TRBV5-6	TRBD1	.	TRBJ1-3	CASSLKLNRGYGNTIYF	TGTGCCAGCAGCCTAAAACTCAACAGGGGGTATGGAAACACCATATATTTT
TRBV5-1	.	once	TRBJ1-1	CASSYALAGVTEAFF	TGCGCCAGCAGCTACGCCCTAGCAGGGGTCACTGAAGCTTTCTTT
TRBV25-1	.	.	TRBJ1-3	CASSPGGRPGNTIYF	TGTGCCAGCTCCCCGGGGGGGCGCCCTGGAAACACCATATATTTT
TRBV27	.	.	TRBJ1-3	CGGGDSGNTIYF	TGTGGGGGGGGAGACTCTGGAAACACCATATATTTT
TRBV27	.	.	TRBJ2-1	CASSEVGREQFF	TGTGCCAGCAGTGAGGTAGGCCGAGAGCAGTTCTTC
TRBV6-5	TRBD2	.	TRBJ2-7	CASSLAGGPTGEQYF	TGTGCCAGCAGCCTTGCGGGGGGGCCGACGGGTGAGCAGTACTTC
TRBV20-1	.	.	TRBJ1-4	CSASDATTNEKLFF	TGCAGTGCTAGTGACGCTACAACTAATGAAAAACTGTTTTTT
TRBV6-5	.	.	TRBJ1-2	CASSSPTGGKSGYTF	TGTGCCAGCAGTTCCCCAACCGGGGGGAAGAGTGGCTACACCTTC
TRBV23-1	.	once	TRBJ1-4	CASSPVLGDWDEKLFF	TGCGCCAGCAGTCCTGTTCTCGGGGATTGGGATGAAAAACTGTTTTTT
TRBV2	.	.	TRBJ1-4	CASRSTNEKLFF	TGTGCCAGCCGGAGTACTAATGAAAAACTGTTTTTT
TRBV11-1	.	.	TRBJ2-1	CASSLNTGAYNEQFF	TGTGCCAGCAGCCTAAACACCGGGGCCTACAATGAGCAGTTCTTC
TRBV3-1/TRBV3-2	TRBD2	.	TRBJ2-2	CASRPGTSYGELFF	TGTGCCAGCAGACCAGGGACTAGCTACGGGGAGCTGTTTTTT
TRBV6-2/TRBV6-3	.	.	TRBJ2-7	CASSRQSYEQYF	TGTGCCAGCAGTCGACAGTCTTACGAGCAGTACTTC
TRBV20-1	.	.	TRBJ2-7	CSASSHTTYEQYF	TGCAGTGCTAGTTCCCACACTACCTACGAGCAGTACTTC
TRBV5-1	.	.	TRBJ1-1	CASSLLRRGEAFF	TGCGCCAGCAGCTTACTCCGGAGGGGTGAAGCTTTCTTT
TRBV6-2/TRBV6-3	.	.	TRBJ1-1	CASSGLWRGGITEAFF	TGTGCCAGCAGTGGGCTGTGGAGGGGAGGAATCACTGAAGCTTTCTTT
TRBV18	TRBD2	.	TRBJ2-2	CASSLTQTSSGELFF	TGTGCCAGCTCTCTCACCCAGACTAGCTCCGGGGAGCTGTTTTTT
TRBV5-1	TRBD1	.	TRBJ1-1	CASSPQTGGTEAFF	TGCGCCAGCAGCCCGCAGACAGGGGGCACTGAAGCTTTCTTT
TRBV30	.	.	TRBJ1-1	CAWNADRRNTEAFF	TGTGCCTGGAACGCCGACAGAAGGAACACTGAAGCTTTCTTT
TRBV30	.	.	TRBJ1-4	CAWSGAGEGATNEKLFF	TGTGCCTGGAGTGGGGCAGGGGAGGGTGCAACTAATGAAAAACTGTTTTTT
TRBV12-5	TRBD1	.	TRBJ2-7	CASGVGPGTGWEDNLYEQYF	TGTGCTAGTGGTGTGGGCCCCGGGACAGGGTGGGAAGATAACCTCTACGAGCAGTACTTC
TRBV28	TRBD1	.	TRBJ1-1	CASRYMQGVGTEAFF	TGTGCCAGCAGATACATGCAGGGGGTGGGCACTGAAGCTTTCTTT
TRBV29-1	.	once	TRBJ1-1	CSVVANTEAFF	TGCAGCGTTGTAGCGAACACTGAAGCTTTCTTT
TRBV5-5	TRBD1	few	TRBJ1-6	CASSLVTGKFSPLHF	TGTGCCAGCAGCTTGGTGACAGGGAAGTTTTCACCCCTCCACTTT
TRBV30	.	.	TRBJ2-5	CAWSIPAGPETQYF	TGTGCCTGGAGCATCCCGGCAGGCCCAGAGACCCAGTACTTC
TRBV18	.	.	TRBJ2-1	CASSSDSYEQFF	TGTGCCAGCTCATCGGACAGCTATGAGCAGTTCTTC
TRBV24-1	TRBD1	.	TRBJ2-1	CATSDGGQGSNEQFF	TGTGCCACCAGTGATGGGGGACAGGGATCCAATGAGCAGTTCTTC
TRBV6-6	.	.	TRBJ1-2	CASSSPGVSTNYGYTF	TGTGCCAGCAGTAGCCCAGGGGTTTCTACTAACTATGGCTACACCTTC
TRBV30	TRBD2	.	TRBJ2-3	CAWSVQSGGPTDTQYF	TGTGCCTGGAGTGTTCAGAGCGGGGGGCCCACAGATACGCAGTATTTT
TRBV5-1	.	.	TRBJ1-1	CASSFDRPTEAFF	TGCGCCAGCAGCTTTGACAGGCCGACGGAAGCTTTCTTT
TRBV18	TRBD1	.	TRBJ1-1	CASSPRDSRLNTEAFF	TGTGCCAGCTCTCCCAGGGACAGTCGTTTAAACACTGAAGCTTTCTTT
TRBV6-5	TRBD1	few	TRBJ1-2	CASRRTGAPYGYTF	TGTGCCAGCAGACGGACAGGCGCCCCGTATGGCTACACCTTC
TRBV2	.	.	TRBJ2-4	CASSTNPGLAKNIQYF	TGTGCCAGCTCAACCAACCCCGGACTAGCCAAAAACATTCAGTACTTC
TRBV24-1	TRBD1	few	TRBJ2-7	CATAGTGGYEQYF	TGTGCCACAGCCGGGACAGGGGGGTACGAGCAGTACTTC
TRBV27	TRBD2	.	TRBJ2-1	CASSFFEGGNEQFF	TGTGCCAGCAGTTTCTTTGAGGGAGGGAATGAGCAGTTCTTC
TRBV5-1	TRBD2	.	TRBJ2-5	CASSWEGLTETQYF	TGCGCCAGCAGCTGGGAGGGCCTCACGGAGACCCAGTACTTC
TRBV3-1/TRBV3-2	.	once	TRBJ2-7	CASSQRHVGPYEQYF	TGTGCCAGCAGCCAACGACATGTGGGCCCCTACGAGCAGTACTTC
TRBV2	TRBD2	.	TRBJ2-2	CASTEGLAGGPNTGELFF	TGTGCCAGCACCGAGGGGCTAGCGGGGGGACCAAACACCGGGGAGCTGTTTTTT
TRBV5-1	TRBD1	.	TRBJ1-3	CASSLTAWDRGQVGNTIYF	TGCGCCAGCAGCTTGACGGCTTGGGACAGGGGGCAGGTTGGAAACACCATATATTTT
TRBV5-5	.	.	TRBJ2-3	CASSSGLGPDTQYF	TGTGCCAGCAGCTCAGGGCTCGGACCAGATACGCAGTATTTT
TRBV3-1/TRBV3-2	TRBD2	.	TRBJ2-3	CASSHRGGRGGTDTQYF	TGTGCCAGCAGCCATCGGGGAGGGCGGGGTGGCACAGATACGCAGTATTTT
TRBV11-2	.	.	TRBJ1-2	CAIRDPGGGTTYYGYTF	TGTGCCATCAGGGATCCAGGTGGCGGGACCACCTACTATGGCTACACCTTC
TRBV5-1	TRBD2	.	TRBJ2-3	CASSLVLAGGAMGTQYF	TGCGCCAGCAGCTTGGTCCTAGCGGGGGGGGCGATGGGTACGCAGTATTTT
TRBV12-3/TRBV12-4	.	.	TRBJ1-5	CASSPYSNQPQHF	TGTGCCAGCAGTCCGTATAGCAATCAGCCCCAGCATTTT
TRBV6-6	.	.	TRBJ1-2	CASSPLNNYGYTF	TGTGCCAGCAGTCCACTTAACAACTATGGCTACACCTTC
TRBV6-5	.	.	TRBJ1-2	CASSYSRGNYGYTF	TGTGCCAGCAGTTACTCGCGGGGAAACTATGGCTACACCTTC
TRBV9	.	.	TRBJ2-1	CASSASGSNSYNEQFF	TGTGCCAGCAGCGCGAGCGGGTCCAACTCCTACAATGAGCAGTTCTTC
TRBV19	TRBD1	.	TRBJ2-1	CASITLRDRDNEQFF	TGTGCCAGTATTACCCTACGGGACAGGGACAATGAGCAGTTCTTC
TRBV7-6	.	.	TRBJ2-1	CASSLVAREQFF	TGTGCCAGCAGCTTAGTCGCGCGGGAGCAGTTCTTC
TRBV21-1	.	.	TRBJ2-3	CASILTCLTDTQYF	TGTGCCAGCATCCTAACCTGCCTCACAGATACGCAGTATTTT